The 10 T cell receptor beta chains presented below share a single source sample, sequenced in a study of cytomegalovirus exposure and HLA in healthy donors. Primers: 60 Vbeta forward and 13 Jbeta reverse. Here immunoSEQ multiplex PCR was the method, and the copy in TCRdb shows in-frame clones only, minus some. The sample includes over 100,000 clones. The sequenced sample was PBMCs. Receptors originate from a man aged 18 to 30 in good health and CMV-seronegative.

This chain connects TRBV2 to TRBJ2-4; 8 nucleotides match TRBD1. V was clipped by 10 bases and J by 1 base; unmatched bases: 6. The length of the CDR3 is 14 residues. Germline lookup yields CDR1 SNHLY and CDR2 FYNNEI. The CDR3 DNA sequence: TGTGCCAAAACAGGGGGGAATGCCAAAAACATTCAGTACTTC. It yields the protein CAKTGGNAKNIQYF.

The CDR3 nucleotides read TGTGCCAGCAGCCCGCCCTGGGAGGGAGTGACGGAGACCCAGTACTTC. It codes for CASSPPWEGVTETQYF. This chain links TRBV7-2 with TRBJ2-5; 7 bases align to TRBD2. V trimming: 5 bases; J trimming: 5 bases; junction bases outside the gene matches: 14. Germline V gene sequence: CDR1 SGHTA, CDR2 FQGNSA. This CDR3 spans 16 amino acids. Supplemented by reference TRBV7-2 and TRBJ2-5, the full variable domain reads GAGVSQSPSNKVTEKGKDVELRCDPISGHTALYWYRQSLGQGLEFLIYFQGNSAPDKSGLPSDRFSAERTGGSVSTLTIQRTQQEDSAVYLCASSPPWEGVTETQYFGPGTRLLVL.

The chain joins TRBV18 to TRBJ2-7, with D maybe TRBD1 (6 bases). Trimming stripped 3 bases from V and 6 bases from J, with 9 bases between. This CDR3 comprises 12 residues. Looked up from germline, CDR1 is KGHSH and CDR2 is LQKENI. CDR3 in amino acids: CASSPDRSEQYF. CDR3 coding DNA: TGTGCCAGCTCACCCGACAGGAGCGAGCAGTACTTC.

This chain joins TRBV5-1 and TRBJ1-5; the D is unclear. The germline CDR1 and CDR2 sequences are SGHRS and YFSETQ. The CDR3 is 13 amino acids. V was pared by 0 bases and J by 6 bases, with 7 bases between. The CDR3 nucleotides read TGCGCCAGCAGCTTGGAACCGAGTCAGCCCCAGCATTTT. Its protein is CASSLEPSQPQHF.

Comment on this clone: The same CDR3 is also encoded by other DNA sequences in this sample. CDR3 residues: CASSTGSYEQYF. For the CDR3, the DNA is TGTGCCAGCAGTACAGGGTCCTACGAGCAGTACTTC. The chain couples TRBV6-5 to TRBJ2-7, with D possibly being TRBD1 (6 bases). Between the trimmed V and J ends, which lost 5 bases and 1 base, there was a span of 6 bases. Germline assignment: CDR1 MNHEY and CDR2 SVGAGI. This CDR3 region has 12 residues.

The chain has TRBV6-5 and TRBJ2-1; D call uncertain. The CDR3 consists of 13 residues. The germline CDR1 and CDR2 sequences are MNHEY and SVGAGI. The V and J ends lost 2 bases and 6 bases respectively, with 8 bases between them. The CDR3: CASSYGRSNEQFF. CDR3 nucleotides: TGTGCCAGCAGTTACGGTCGCAGCAATGAGCAGTTCTTC.

V usage is TRBV5-1 and J usage is TRBJ2-1, with 8 bases that match TRBD1. J lost 8 bases, V lost 0 bases, and 7 bases had no gene match. CDR1 and CDR2 (germline): SGHRS, YFSETQ. The CDR3 totals 15 residues. In DNA form, the CDR3 reads TGCGCCAGCAGCTTGGGACAGGGGATGGTCGATGAGCAGTTCTTC. It specifies CASSLGQGMVDEQFF.

The rearrangement uses TRBV19 and TRBJ2-4, with 10 nucleotides matching TRBD2. J was trimmed by 3 bases and V by 7 bases; bases with no gene match: 9. CDR3 length equals 16 residues. CDR1 is LNHDA and CDR2 is SQIVND in the germline V gene (reference sequence). CDR3 sequence reads: CASMAQRGGGKNIQYF. DNA of the CDR3: TGTGCCAGTATGGCCCAGCGGGGGGGCGGCAAAAACATTCAGTACTTC.

The V and J genes are TRBV25-1 and TRBJ2-3; D gene ambiguous. The V gene lost 8 bases and the J gene lost 3 bases, with 21 bases spanning the gap. Looked up from germline, CDR1 is MGHDK and CDR2 is SYGVNS. This CDR3 has 16 amino acids. CDR3 DNA sequence: TGTGCCAGCTGCTCGTCACTCGGAGCTTGGACAGATACGCAGTATTTT. This gives the protein CASCSSLGAWTDTQYF.

The V gene is TRBV30, the J gene TRBJ2-7; 10 positions agree with TRBD1. V lost 8 bases, J lost 5 bases, and 12 bases stayed unmatched. CDR3 length: 14 amino acids. Germline V gene data show CDR1 as GTSNPN and CDR2 as SVGIG (reference sequence). The CDR3 sequence: CALSYGTGVNEQYF. Here the CDR3 DNA reads TGTGCCCTTTCCTATGGGACAGGGGTAAACGAGCAGTACTTC.